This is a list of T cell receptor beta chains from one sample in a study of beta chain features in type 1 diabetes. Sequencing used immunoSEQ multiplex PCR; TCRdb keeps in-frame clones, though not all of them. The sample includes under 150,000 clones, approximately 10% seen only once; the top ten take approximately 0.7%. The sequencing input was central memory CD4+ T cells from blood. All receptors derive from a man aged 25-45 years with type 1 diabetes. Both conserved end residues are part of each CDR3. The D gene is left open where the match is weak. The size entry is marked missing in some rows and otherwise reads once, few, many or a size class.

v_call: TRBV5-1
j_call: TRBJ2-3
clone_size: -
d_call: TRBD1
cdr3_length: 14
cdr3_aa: CASSLDRGKDTQYF
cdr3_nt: TGCGCCAGCAGCTTGGACAGGGGGAAAGATACGCAGTATTTT

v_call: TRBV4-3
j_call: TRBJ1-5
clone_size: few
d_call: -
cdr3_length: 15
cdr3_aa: CASSPPGPKNQPQHF
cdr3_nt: TGCGCCAGCAGCCCGCCCGGTCCAAAAAATCAGCCCCAGCATTTT

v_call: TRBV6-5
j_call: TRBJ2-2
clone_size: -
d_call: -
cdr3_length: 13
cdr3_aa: CASSGRVSGELFF
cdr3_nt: TGTGCCAGCAGTGGCCGGGTGTCCGGGGAGCTGTTTTTT

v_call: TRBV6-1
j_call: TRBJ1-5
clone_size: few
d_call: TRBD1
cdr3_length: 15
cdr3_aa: CASSLLGQGVQPQHF
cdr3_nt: TGTGCCAGCAGTCTACTTGGACAGGGTGTTCAGCCCCAGCATTTT

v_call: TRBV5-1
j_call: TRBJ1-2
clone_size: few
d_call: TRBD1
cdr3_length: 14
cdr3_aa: CASTNSGQAYGYTF
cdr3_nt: TGCGCCAGCACCAATTCGGGACAGGCTTATGGCTACACCTTC

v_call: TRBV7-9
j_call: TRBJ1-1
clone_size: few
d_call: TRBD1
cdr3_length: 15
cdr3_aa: CASSDRGAMNTEAFF
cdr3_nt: TGTGCCAGCAGCGACAGGGGCGCAATGAACACTGAAGCTTTCTTT

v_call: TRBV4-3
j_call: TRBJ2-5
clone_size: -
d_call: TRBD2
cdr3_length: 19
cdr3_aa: CASSQEPAGTSGGAETQYF
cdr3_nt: TGCGCCAGCAGCCAAGAACCCGCCGGGACTAGCGGGGGGGCGGAGACCCAGTACTTC

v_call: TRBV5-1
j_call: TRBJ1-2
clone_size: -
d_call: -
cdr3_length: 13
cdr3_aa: CASSYDSSRGYTF
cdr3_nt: TGCGCCAGCAGCTATGACAGTTCACGGGGCTACACCTTC

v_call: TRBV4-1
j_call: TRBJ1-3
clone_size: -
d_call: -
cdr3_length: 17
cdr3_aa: CASSQDPPSYSGNTIYF
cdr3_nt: TGCGCCAGCAGCCAAGATCCCCCCAGTTACTCTGGAAACACCATATATTTT

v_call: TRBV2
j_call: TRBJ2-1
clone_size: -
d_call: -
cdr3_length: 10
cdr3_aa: CASRGNEQFF
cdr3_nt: TGTGCCAGCCGGGGCAATGAGCAGTTCTTC

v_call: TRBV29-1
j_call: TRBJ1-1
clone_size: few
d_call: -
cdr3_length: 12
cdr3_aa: CSVVSGGAEAFF
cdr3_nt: TGCAGCGTTGTTTCCGGGGGTGCTGAAGCTTTCTTT

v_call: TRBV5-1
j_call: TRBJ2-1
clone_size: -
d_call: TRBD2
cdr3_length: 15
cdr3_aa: CASSLAAGGPREQFF
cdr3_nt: TGCGCCAGCAGCTTGGCGGCGGGGGGGCCCCGGGAGCAGTTCTTC

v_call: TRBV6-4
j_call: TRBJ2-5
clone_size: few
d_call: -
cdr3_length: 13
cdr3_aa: CASSETAGETQYF
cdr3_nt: TGTGCCAGCAGTGAAACAGCCGGCGAGACCCAGTACTTC

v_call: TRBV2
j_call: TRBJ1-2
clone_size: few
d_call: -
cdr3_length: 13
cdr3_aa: CASSEVGLYGYTF
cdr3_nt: TGTGCCAGCAGTGAAGTTGGGCTCTATGGCTACACCTTC

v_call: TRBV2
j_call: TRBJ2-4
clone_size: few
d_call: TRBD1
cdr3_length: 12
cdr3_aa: CASGQGRNIQYF
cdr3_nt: TGTGCCAGCGGACAGGGGCGGAACATTCAGTACTTC

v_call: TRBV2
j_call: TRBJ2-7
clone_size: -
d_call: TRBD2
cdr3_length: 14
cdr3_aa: CASSEYRGAYEQYF
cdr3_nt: TGTGCCAGCAGTGAATATCGGGGGGCCTACGAGCAGTACTTC

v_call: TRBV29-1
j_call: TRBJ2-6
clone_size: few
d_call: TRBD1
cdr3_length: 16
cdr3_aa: CSVESGGSSGANVLTF
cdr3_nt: TGCAGCGTTGAATCAGGGGGAAGCTCTGGGGCCAACGTCCTGACTTTC

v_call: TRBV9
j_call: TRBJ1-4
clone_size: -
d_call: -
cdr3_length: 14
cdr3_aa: CASSVAGGHEKLFF
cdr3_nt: TGTGCCAGCAGCGTAGCCGGGGGGCATGAAAAACTGTTTTTT

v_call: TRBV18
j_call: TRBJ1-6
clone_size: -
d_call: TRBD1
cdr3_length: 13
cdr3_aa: CASSPRDRETLHF
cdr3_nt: TGTGCCAGCTCACCACGCGACAGGGAGACCCTCCACTTT

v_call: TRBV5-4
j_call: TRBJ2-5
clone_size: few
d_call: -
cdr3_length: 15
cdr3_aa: CASSLYAGGQETQYF
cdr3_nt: TGTGCCAGCAGCTTGTACGCCGGGGGCCAAGAGACCCAGTACTTC

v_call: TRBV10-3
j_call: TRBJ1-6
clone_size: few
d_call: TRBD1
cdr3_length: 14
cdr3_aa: CAIMGTGAASPLHF
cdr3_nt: TGTGCCATCATGGGGACAGGGGCGGCTTCACCCCTCCACTTT

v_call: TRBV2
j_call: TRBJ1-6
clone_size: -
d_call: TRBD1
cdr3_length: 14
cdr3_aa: CASSGQGQNSPLHF
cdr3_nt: TGTGCCAGCAGTGGACAGGGTCAAAATTCACCCCTCCACTTT

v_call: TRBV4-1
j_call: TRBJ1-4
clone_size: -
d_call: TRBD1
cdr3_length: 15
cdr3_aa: CASSRPGQGDEKLFF
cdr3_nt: TGCGCCAGCAGCCGACCGGGACAGGGAGATGAAAAACTGTTTTTT

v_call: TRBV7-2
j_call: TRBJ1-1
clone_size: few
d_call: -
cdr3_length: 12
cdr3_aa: CASSLVERVAFF
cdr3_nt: TGTGCCAGCAGCTTAGTTGAGAGGGTGGCTTTCTTT

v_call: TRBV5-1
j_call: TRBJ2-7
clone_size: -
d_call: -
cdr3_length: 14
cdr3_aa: CASSLGVSRYEQYF
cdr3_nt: TGCGCCAGCAGCTTGGGAGTTAGTCGCTACGAGCAGTACTTC

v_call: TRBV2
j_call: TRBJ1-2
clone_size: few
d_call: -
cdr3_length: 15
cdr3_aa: CASSPTRESNYGYTF
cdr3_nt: TGTGCCAGCAGTCCTACGCGTGAATCAAACTATGGCTACACCTTC

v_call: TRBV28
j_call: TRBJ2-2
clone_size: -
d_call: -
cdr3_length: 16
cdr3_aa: CASSLLGQPRGGELFF
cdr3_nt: TGTGCCAGCAGTTTATTAGGACAGCCCAGAGGCGGGGAGCTGTTTTTT